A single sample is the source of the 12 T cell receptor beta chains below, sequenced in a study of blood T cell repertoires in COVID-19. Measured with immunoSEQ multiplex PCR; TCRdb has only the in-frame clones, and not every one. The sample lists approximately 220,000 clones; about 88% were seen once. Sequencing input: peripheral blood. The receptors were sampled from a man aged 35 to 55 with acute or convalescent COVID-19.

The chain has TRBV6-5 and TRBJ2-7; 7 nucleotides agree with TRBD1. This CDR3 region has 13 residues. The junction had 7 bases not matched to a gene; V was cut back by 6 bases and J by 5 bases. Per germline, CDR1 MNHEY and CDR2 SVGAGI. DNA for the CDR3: TGTGCCAGCAGGCCCACGACAGGGCACGAGCAGTACTTC. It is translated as CASRPTTGHEQYF.

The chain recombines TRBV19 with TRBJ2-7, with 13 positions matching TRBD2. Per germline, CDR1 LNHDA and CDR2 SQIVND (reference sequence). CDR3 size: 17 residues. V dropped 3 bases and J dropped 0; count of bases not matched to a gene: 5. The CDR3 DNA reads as TGTGCCAGTAGTATGGGGACTAGCGGGACCTACTCCTACGAGCAGTACTTC. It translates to CASSMGTSGTYSYEQYF.

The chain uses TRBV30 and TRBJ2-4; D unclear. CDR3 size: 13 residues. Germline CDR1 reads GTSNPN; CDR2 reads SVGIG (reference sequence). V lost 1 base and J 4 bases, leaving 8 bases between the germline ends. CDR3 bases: TGTGCCTGGAGTGGTGGCGGTAAAAACATTCAGTACTTC. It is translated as CAWSGGGKNIQYF.

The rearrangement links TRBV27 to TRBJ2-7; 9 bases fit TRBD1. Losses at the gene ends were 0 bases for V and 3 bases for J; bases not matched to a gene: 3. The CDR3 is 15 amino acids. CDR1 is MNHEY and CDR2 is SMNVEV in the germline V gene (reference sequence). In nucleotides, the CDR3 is TGTGCCAGCAGTTTATCGGGACAGGGAAACTACGAGCAGTACTTC. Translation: CASSLSGQGNYEQYF.

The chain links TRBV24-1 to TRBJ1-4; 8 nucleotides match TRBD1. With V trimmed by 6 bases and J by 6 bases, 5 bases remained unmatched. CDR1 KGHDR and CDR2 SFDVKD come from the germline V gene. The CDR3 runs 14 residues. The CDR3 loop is CATSTTGVDEKLFF. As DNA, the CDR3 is TGTGCCACCAGTACGACAGGGGTCGATGAAAAACTGTTTTTT.

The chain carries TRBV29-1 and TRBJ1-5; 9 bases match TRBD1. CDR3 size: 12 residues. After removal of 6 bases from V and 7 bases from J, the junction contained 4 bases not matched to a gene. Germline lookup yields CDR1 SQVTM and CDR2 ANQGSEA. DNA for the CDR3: TGCAGCGTACAGGGGGCGGGACAGCCCCAGCATTTT. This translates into CSVQGAGQPQHF.

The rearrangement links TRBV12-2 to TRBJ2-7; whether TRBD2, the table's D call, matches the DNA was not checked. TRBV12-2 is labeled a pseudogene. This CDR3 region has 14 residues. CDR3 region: CASRLVRETDEQYF. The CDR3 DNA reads TGTGCAAGTCGCTTAGTGCGGGAGACCGACGAGCAGTACTTC.

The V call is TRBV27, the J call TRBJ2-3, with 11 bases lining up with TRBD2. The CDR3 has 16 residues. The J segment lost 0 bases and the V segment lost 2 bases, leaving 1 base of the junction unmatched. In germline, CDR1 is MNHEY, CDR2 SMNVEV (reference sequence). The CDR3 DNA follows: TGTGCCAGCAGTTTACTAGCGGGGGGAAGCACAGATACGCAGTATTTT. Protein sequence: CASSLLAGGSTDTQYF.

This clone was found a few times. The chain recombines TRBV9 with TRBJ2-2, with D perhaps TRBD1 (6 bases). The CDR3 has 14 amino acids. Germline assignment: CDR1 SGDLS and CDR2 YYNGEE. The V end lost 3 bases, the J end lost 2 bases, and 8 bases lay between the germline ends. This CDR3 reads CASSEDRNTGELFF. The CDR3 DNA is TGTGCCAGCAGCGAGGACAGAAACACCGGGGAGCTGTTTTTT.

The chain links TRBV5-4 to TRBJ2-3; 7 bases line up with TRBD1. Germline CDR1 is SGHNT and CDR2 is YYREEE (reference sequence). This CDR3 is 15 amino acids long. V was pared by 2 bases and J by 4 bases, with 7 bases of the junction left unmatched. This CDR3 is CASSLAGTVADTQYF. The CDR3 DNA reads TGTGCCAGCAGCTTAGCCGGGACAGTAGCAGATACGCAGTATTTT.

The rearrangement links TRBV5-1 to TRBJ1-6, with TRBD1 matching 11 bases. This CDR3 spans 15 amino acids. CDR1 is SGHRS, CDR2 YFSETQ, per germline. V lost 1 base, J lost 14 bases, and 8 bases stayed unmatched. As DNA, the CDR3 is TGCGCCAGCAGCTTGCTGGGACAGGGGGGGCTCACCCTCCACTTT. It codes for CASSLLGQGGLTLHF.

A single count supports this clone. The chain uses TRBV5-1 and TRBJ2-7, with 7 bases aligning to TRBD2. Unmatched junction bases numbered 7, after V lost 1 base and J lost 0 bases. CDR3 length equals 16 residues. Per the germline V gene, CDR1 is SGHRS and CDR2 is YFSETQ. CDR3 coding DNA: TGCGCCAGCAGCTTGAACGTGGGGGGGTCCTCCTACGAGCAGTACTTC. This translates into CASSLNVGGSSYEQYF. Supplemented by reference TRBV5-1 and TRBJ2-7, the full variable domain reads KAGVTQTPRYLIKTRGQQVTLSCSPISGHRSVSWYQQTPGQGLQFLFEYFSETQRNKGNFPGRFSGRQFSNSRSEMNVSTLELGDSALYLCASSLNVGGSSYEQYFGPGTRLTVT.